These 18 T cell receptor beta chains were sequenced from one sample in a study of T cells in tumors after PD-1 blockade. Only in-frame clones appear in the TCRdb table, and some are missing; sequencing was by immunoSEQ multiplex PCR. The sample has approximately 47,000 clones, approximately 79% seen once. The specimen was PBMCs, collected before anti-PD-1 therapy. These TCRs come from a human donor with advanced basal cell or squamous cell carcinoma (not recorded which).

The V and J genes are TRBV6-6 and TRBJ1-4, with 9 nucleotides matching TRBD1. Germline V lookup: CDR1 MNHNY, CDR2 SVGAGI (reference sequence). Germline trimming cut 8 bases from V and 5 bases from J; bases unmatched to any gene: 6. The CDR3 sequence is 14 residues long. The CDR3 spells CASRRTGENEKLFF. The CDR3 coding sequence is TGTGCCAGCCGCCGGACAGGGGAAAATGAAAAACTGTTTTTT.

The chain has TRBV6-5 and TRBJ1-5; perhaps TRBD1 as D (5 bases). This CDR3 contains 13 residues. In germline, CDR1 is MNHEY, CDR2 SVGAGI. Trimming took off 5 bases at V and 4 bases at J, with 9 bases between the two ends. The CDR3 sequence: CASSTHRNQPQHF. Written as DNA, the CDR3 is TGTGCCAGCAGTACCCACAGGAATCAGCCCCAGCATTTT.

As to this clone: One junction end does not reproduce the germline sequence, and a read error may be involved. DNA of the CDR3: TGTGCCAGCAGTGGGGGGGGCGGGGGGGATCTCAATGAGCAGTTCTTC. It yields the protein CASSGGGGGDLNEQFF. The chain recombines TRBV10-3 with TRBJ2-1; 9 bases are a match to TRBD2. The CDR3 runs to 16 residues. CDR1 and CDR2 (germline): ENHRY, SYGVKD.

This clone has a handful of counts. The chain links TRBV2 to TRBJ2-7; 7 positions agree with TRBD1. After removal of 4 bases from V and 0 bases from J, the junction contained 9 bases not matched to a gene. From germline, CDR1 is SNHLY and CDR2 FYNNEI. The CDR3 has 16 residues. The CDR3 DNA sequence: TGTGCCAGCAGTGCCGCTGGGACAGCAAGCTCCTACGAGCAGTACTTC. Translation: CASSAAGTASSYEQYF.

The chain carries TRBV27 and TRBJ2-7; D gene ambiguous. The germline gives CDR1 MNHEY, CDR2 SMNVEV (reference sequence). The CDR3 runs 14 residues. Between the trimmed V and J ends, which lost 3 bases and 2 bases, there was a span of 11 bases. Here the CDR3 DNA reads TGTGCCAGCAGTTTGAAGGACGGACCCTACGAGCAGTACTTC. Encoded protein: CASSLKDGPYEQYF.

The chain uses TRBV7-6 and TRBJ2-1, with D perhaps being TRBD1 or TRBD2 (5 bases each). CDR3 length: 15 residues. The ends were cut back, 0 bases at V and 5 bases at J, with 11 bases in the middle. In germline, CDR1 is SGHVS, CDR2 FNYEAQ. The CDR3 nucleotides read TGTGCCAGCAGCTTAGCGGGGACGGTTAACAATGAGCAGTTCTTC. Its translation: CASSLAGTVNNEQFF.

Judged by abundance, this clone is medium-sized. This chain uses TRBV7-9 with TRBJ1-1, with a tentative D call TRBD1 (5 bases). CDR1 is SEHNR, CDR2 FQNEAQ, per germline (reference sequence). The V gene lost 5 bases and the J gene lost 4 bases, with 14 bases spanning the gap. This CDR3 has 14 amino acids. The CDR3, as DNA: TGTGCCAGCAGCCCACCCCGGGGGGGCACTGAAGCTTTCTTT. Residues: CASSPPRGGTEAFF.

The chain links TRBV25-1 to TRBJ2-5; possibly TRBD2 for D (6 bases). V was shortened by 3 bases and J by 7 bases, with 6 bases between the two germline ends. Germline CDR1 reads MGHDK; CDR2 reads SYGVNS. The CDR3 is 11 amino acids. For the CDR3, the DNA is TGTGCCAGCAGTGATAGCGGGACCCAGTACTTC. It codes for CASSDSGTQYF.

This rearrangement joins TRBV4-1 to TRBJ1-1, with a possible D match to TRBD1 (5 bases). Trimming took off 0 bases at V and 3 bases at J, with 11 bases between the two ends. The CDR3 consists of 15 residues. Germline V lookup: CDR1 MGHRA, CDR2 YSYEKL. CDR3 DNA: TGCGCCAGCAGCCAAGATGATCGGGGGGACACTGAAGCTTTCTTT. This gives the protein CASSQDDRGDTEAFF.

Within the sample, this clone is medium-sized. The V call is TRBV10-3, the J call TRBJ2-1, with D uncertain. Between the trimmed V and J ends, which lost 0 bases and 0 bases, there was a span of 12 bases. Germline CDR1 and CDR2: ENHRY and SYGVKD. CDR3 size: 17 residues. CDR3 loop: CAISESKDGRSYNEQFF. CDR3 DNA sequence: TGTGCCATCAGTGAGTCGAAGGACGGACGCTCCTACAATGAGCAGTTCTTC.

As DNA, the CDR3 is TGTGCCAGCAGGGTTTTGACTGGGGCCAACGTCCTGACTTTC. Translating it yields CASRVLTGANVLTF. V and J are TRBV6-5 and TRBJ2-6; unclear D gene. Germline V gene lookup returns CDR1 MNHEY and CDR2 SVGAGI. The V end was cut by 6 bases, the J end by 2 bases, with 8 bases between. The CDR3 totals 14 residues.

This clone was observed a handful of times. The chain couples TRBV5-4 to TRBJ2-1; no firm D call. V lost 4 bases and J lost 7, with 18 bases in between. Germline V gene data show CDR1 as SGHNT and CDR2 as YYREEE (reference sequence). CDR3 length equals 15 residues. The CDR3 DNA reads TGTGCCAGCAGCCAAATAACAGACCCTCGGAATGAGCAGTTCTTC. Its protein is CASSQITDPRNEQFF.

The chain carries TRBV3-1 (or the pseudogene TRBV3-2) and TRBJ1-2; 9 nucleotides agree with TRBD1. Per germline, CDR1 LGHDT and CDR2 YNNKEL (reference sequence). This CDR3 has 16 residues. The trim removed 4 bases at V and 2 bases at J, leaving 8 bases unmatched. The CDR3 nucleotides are TGTGCCAGCAGCCCAAAACAGGGGGCGGAGAACTATGGCTACACCTTC. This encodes CASSPKQGAENYGYTF.

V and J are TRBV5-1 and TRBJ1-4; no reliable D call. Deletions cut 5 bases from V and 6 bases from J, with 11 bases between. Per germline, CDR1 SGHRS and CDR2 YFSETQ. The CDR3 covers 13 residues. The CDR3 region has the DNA TGCGCCAGCAGTTACAGCGGAGATGAAAAACTGTTTTTT. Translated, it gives CASSYSGDEKLFF.

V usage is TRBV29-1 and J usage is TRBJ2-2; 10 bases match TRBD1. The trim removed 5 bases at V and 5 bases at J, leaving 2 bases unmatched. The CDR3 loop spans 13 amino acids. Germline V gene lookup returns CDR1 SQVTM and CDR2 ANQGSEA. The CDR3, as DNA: TGCAGCGTTCGGACAGGGGGTACCGGGGAGCTGTTTTTT. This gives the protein CSVRTGGTGELFF.

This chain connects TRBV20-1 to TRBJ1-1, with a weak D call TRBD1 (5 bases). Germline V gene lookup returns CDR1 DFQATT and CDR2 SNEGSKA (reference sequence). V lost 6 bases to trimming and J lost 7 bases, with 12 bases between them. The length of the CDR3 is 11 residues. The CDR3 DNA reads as TGCAGTGCGGAAGACAGTCTTGAAGCTTTCTTT. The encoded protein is CSAEDSLEAFF.

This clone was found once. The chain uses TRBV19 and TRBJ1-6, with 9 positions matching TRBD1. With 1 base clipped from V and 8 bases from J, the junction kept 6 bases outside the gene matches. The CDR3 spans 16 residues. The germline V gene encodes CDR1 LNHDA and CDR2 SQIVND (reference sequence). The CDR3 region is CASSIAGQGVYSPLHF. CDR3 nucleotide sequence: TGTGCCAGTAGTATAGCGGGACAGGGAGTTTATTCACCCCTCCACTTT.

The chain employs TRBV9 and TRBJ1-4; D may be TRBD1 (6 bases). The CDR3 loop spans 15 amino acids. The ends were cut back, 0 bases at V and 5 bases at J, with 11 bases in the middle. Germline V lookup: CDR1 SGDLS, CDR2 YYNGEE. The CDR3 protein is CASSVGTGGNEKLFF. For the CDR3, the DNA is TGTGCCAGCAGCGTAGGGACCGGGGGCAATGAAAAACTGTTTTTT.